The next 23 T cell receptor beta chains were all read from a single sample in a study of shared clonotypes between healthy human individuals. Libraries were prepared by immunoSEQ multiplex PCR; TCRdb keeps only in-frame clonotypes and omits some of them. The sample consists of hundreds of thousands of clones, 90% to 96% of them appearing once. The sample consisted of naive CD4+ T cells sorted from blood. The sample's subset: CD45RA+ positively selected. The receptors come from a woman aged 30 to 39 in good health.

The chain combines TRBV5-1 with TRBJ2-7, with TRBD1 matching over 10 bases. Trimming at V came to 4 bases and at J to 6 bases, leaving 10 bases not matched to a gene. This CDR3 spans 15 amino acids. Germline loops: CDR1 SGHRS, CDR2 YFSETQ. Here the CDR3 reads CASSTRTGGGGEQYF. CDR3 coding DNA: TGCGCCAGCAGCACTCGGACAGGGGGAGGTGGCGAGCAGTACTTC.

The chain employs TRBV6-5 and TRBJ2-7; D might be TRBD1 (6 bases). Trimming stripped 6 bases from V and 5 bases from J, with 14 bases between. Germline V gene lookup returns CDR1 MNHEY and CDR2 SVGAGI. The CDR3 loop spans 13 amino acids. The CDR3 spells CASRTRTGHEQYF. In nucleotides, the CDR3 is TGTGCCAGCAGGACCCGAACAGGGCACGAGCAGTACTTC.

The chain uses TRBV27 and TRBJ1-2; D is ambiguous. The V gene's germline CDR1 is MNHEY and CDR2 SMNVEV (reference sequence). This CDR3 is built from 13 residues. The ends were cut back, 3 bases at V and 2 bases at J, with 7 bases in the middle. The CDR3 here is CASSLNGNYGYTF. In nucleotides, the CDR3 is TGTGCCAGCAGTTTGAATGGGAACTATGGCTACACCTTC.

CDR3 loop: CASSISSGTERYIAEKLFF. The CDR3 coding sequence is TGTGCCAGTAGTATAAGCAGCGGGACGGAACGGTATATTGCTGAAAAACTGTTTTTT. The chain joins TRBV19 to TRBJ1-4; D is perhaps TRBD1 (5 bases). The germline V gene encodes CDR1 LNHDA and CDR2 SQIVND (reference sequence). The CDR3 spans 19 residues. Trimming pared 2 bases from V and 7 bases from J, leaving 26 bases between.

In its sample, this clone was seen once. The chain has TRBV30 and TRBJ1-1; D is uncertain. The CDR3 length is 11 residues. Per the germline V gene, CDR1 is GTSNPN and CDR2 is SVGIG (reference sequence). Trimming took off 1 base at V and 10 bases at J, with 10 bases between the two ends. Here the CDR3 reads CAWSESGLAFF. For the CDR3, the DNA is TGTGCCTGGAGTGAATCCGGGTTAGCTTTCTTT.

V is TRBV21-1 and J is TRBJ2-3; the listed D gene, TRBD2, was not tested against the DNA. TRBV21-1 is termed a pseudogene. This CDR3 comprises 14 residues. The CDR3 is CATGGGSGTDTQYF. The CDR3, as DNA: TGTGCCACTGGCGGCGGGAGCGGGACAGATACGCAGTATTTT.

This sequence joins TRBV25-1 and TRBJ2-2; 7 bases agree with TRBD2. V gave up 5 bases and J gave up 6 bases; unmatched junction bases: 9. The germline gives CDR1 MGHDK, CDR2 SYGVNS. The CDR3 spans 15 residues. This CDR3 reads CASSPPAGVAGELFF. For the CDR3, the DNA is TGTGCCAGCAGTCCCCCCGCGGGAGTAGCCGGGGAGCTGTTTTTT.

This chain joins TRBV28 and TRBJ1-4; the match to TRBD1 covers 7 bases. Germline V CDR1 and CDR2: MDHEN, SYDVKM. Trimming cost V 6 bases and J 6 bases; bases outside gene matches: 7. CDR3 length: 14 residues. This CDR3 is CASRSGQDYEKLFF. The CDR3 DNA is TGTGCCAGCAGATCCGGACAGGATTATGAAAAACTGTTTTTT.

This chain links TRBV19 with TRBJ2-5; 8 bases line up with TRBD1. Judging by the DNA end, TRBJ2-7 fits better; the J call may be wrong. The germline V gene encodes CDR1 LNHDA and CDR2 SQIVND (reference sequence). There are 14 residues in the CDR3. This CDR3 is CASSTTGASYEQYF. The CDR3 DNA is TGTGCCAGTAGTACGACAGGGGCATCCTACGAGCAGTACTTC.

The chain links TRBV19 to TRBJ1-5, with no clear D. CDR3 length: 15 amino acids. Trimming cost V 6 bases and J 4 bases, with 16 bases left between them. Germline CDR1 LNHDA, CDR2 SQIVND (reference sequence). The chain's CDR3 is CASRRMSVVNQPQHF. CDR3 bases: TGTGCCAGTAGAAGGATGAGCGTGGTTAATCAGCCCCAGCATTTT.

This chain links TRBV2 with TRBJ2-5, with 7 positions matching TRBD2. Germline lookup yields CDR1 SNHLY and CDR2 FYNNEI. The trim removed 5 bases at V and 5 bases at J, leaving 14 bases unmatched. The CDR3 spans 16 residues. The CDR3 DNA sequence: TGTGCCAGCAGTAGCGGGGTAGGGGCGGTCGTGGAGACCCAGTACTTC. This gives the protein CASSSGVGAVVETQYF.

The V gene is TRBV28, the J gene TRBJ2-7, with a weak D call TRBD1 (6 bases). CDR1 is MDHEN, CDR2 SYDVKM, per germline. The CDR3 runs to 11 residues. V shed 7 bases and J shed 6 bases, with 10 bases lying between them. CDR3 region: CASTVGAEQYF. The CDR3 coding sequence is TGTGCCAGCACGGTGGGGGCCGAGCAGTACTTC.

The rearrangement joins TRBV20-1 to TRBJ2-1, with D uncertain. The CDR3 is 11 residues long. Germline CDR1 is DFQATT and CDR2 is SNEGSKA (reference sequence). The germline V and J ends were trimmed by 6 bases and 10 bases, with 13 bases remaining between them. The CDR3 protein is CSALIPPEQFF. For the CDR3, the DNA is TGCAGTGCCTTGATCCCCCCCGAGCAGTTCTTC.

The chain links TRBV4-1 to TRBJ1-6; possibly TRBD1 for D (6 bases). Germline V gene lookup returns CDR1 MGHRA and CDR2 YSYEKL. The CDR3 loop spans 15 amino acids. The V end was cut by 0 bases, the J end by 7 bases, with 10 bases between. CDR3 in DNA: TGCGCCAGCAGCCAAGATGACAGGCTCAATTCACCCCTCCACTTT. Amino acids: CASSQDDRLNSPLHF.

This chain links TRBV5-4 with TRBJ1-5, with a tentative D call TRBD1 (6 bases). Trimming stripped 4 bases from V and 5 bases from J, with 13 bases between. CDR1 and CDR2 (germline): SGHNT, YYREEE (reference sequence). CDR3 length equals 14 residues. The CDR3 sequence is CASSAGGADQPQHF. CDR3 nucleotide sequence: TGTGCCAGCAGCGCGGGGGGGGCGGATCAGCCCCAGCATTTT.

This chain joins TRBV27 and TRBJ2-1, with 15 bases lining up with TRBD2. This CDR3 has 15 residues. The ends lost 9 bases at V and 8 bases at J; junction bases unmatched: 8. Germline-derived CDR1 and CDR2 are MNHEY and SMNVEV (reference sequence). The CDR3 loop is CASGLAGGRSHEQFF. The CDR3 DNA sequence: TGTGCCAGTGGACTAGCGGGGGGGCGGTCCCATGAGCAGTTCTTC.

The rearrangement links TRBV15 to TRBJ2-2; 10 bases line up with TRBD2. J lost 4 bases, V lost 6 bases, and 17 bases had no gene match. This CDR3 spans 19 amino acids. Germline V lookup: CDR1 LNHNV, CDR2 YYDKDF (reference sequence). The CDR3 DNA sequence: TGTGCCACCAGTACTCGACCCCACTCAGCGGGAGGGGGCACCGGGGAGCTGTTTTTT. As protein: CATSTRPHSAGGGTGELFF.

V is TRBV29-1 and J is TRBJ2-5; 14 nucleotides align to TRBD2. V lost 6 bases to trimming and J lost 5 bases; unmatched junction nucleotides: 11. The length of the CDR3 is 16 residues. In germline, CDR1 is SQVTM, CDR2 ANQGSEA. The CDR3 region is CSVVQGTSGSIETQYF. For the CDR3, the DNA is TGCAGCGTAGTCCAAGGGACTAGCGGGAGCATTGAGACCCAGTACTTC.

The chain combines TRBV28 with TRBJ2-7, with TRBD2 matching 13 bases. V lost 6 bases to trimming and J lost 2 bases; unmatched junction nucleotides: 10. CDR1 and CDR2 from the germline V gene are MDHEN and SYDVKM. This CDR3 has 17 residues. DNA for the CDR3: TGTGCCAGCAGCCTGGGACTAGCGGGAAAGATCACCTACGAGCAGTACTTC. Protein: CASSLGLAGKITYEQYF.

CDR3 in DNA: TGTGCCAGGGGGTTTGGTTCTGAAAAACTGTTTTTT. Protein product: CARGFGSEKLFF. This chain connects TRBV6-4 to TRBJ1-4, with no clear D. Trimming stripped 9 bases from V and 7 bases from J, with 12 bases between. This CDR3 comprises 12 residues. Germline V gene lookup returns CDR1 MRHNA and CDR2 SNTAGT.

For this clone: Other DNA sequences in the sample encode the same CDR3. The V and J genes are TRBV28 and TRBJ1-2; D not certain. Germline CDR1 MDHEN, CDR2 SYDVKM. The CDR3 spans 12 residues. Trimming left V 2 bases short and J 3 bases short, with 4 bases between. Here the CDR3 DNA reads TGTGCCAGCAGTTTACGGGACTATGGCTACACCTTC. Translating it yields CASSLRDYGYTF.

This chain connects TRBV5-1 to TRBJ2-5; D is perhaps TRBD1 (5 bases). The V end lost 4 bases, the J end lost 1 base, and 8 bases lay between the germline ends. The germline V gene has CDR1 SGHRS and CDR2 YFSETQ. This CDR3 is built from 13 residues. CDR3 sequence: CASSPGIQETQYF. The CDR3 nucleotides are TGCGCCAGCAGCCCAGGGATCCAAGAGACCCAGTACTTC.

V gene TRBV19 combines with J gene TRBJ1-5; D is possibly TRBD1 (5 bases). The germline CDR1 and CDR2 sequences are LNHDA and SQIVND (reference sequence). The CDR3 has 14 amino acids. The ends were cut back, 7 bases at V and 0 bases at J, with 10 bases in the middle. The CDR3 reads CASMVGTSNQPQHF. The CDR3 DNA follows: TGTGCCAGTATGGTGGGGACTAGCAATCAGCCCCAGCATTTT.